This T cell receptor beta chain was identified in a study of beta chain features in type 1 diabetes. V trimming: 8 bases; J trimming: 0 bases; junction bases outside the gene matches: 6. CDR1 and CDR2 from the germline V gene are MNHEY and SVGAGI. The CDR3 length is 15 residues. CD4+ naive, central memory, regulatory and stem cell-like memory subsets were isolated by sorting on CD45RO/CCR7/CD25/CD127/CD95/CD27. Expressed TCRB transcripts were sequenced, since all the RNA that had been isolated was reverse transcribed. Assay: immunoSEQ multiplex PCR; the TCRdb copy retains only in-frame clones and omits some. The table lists 900,000 or so clones, 15% to 20% of them singletons.

V gene TRBV6-5 combines with J gene TRBJ2-2, with 7 positions matching TRBD1. The sequence came from a woman aged 18-29 years in good health. The sequencing input was naive CD4+ T cells from blood. Written as DNA, the CDR3 is TGTGCCAGCCTGAGGACAGGACCGAACACCGGGGAGCTGTTTTTT. Protein product: CASLRTGPNTGELFF.